These 23 T cell receptor beta chains share one sample of origin, sequenced in a study of T cells in Graves' hyperthyroidism and ophthalmopathy. RNA transcripts were the template for amplifying TCR beta CDR3 regions. The HTBI set primed first-round TCR CDR3 RT-PCR. TCRdb redid the calling of the multiplex PCR reads with MiXCR, one entry per CDR3 protein. The sample records about 480,000 distinct CDR3 sequences, about an eighth being singletons. Sequenced input: blood. These receptors originate from a young woman with Graves' hyperthyroidism.

This chain connects TRBV7-3 to TRBJ1-4, with D tentatively TRBD1 (6 bases). CDR1 and CDR2 (germline): SGHTA, FQGTGA. The V gene lost 2 bases and the J gene lost 4 bases, with 14 bases spanning the gap. CDR3 length: 16 amino acids. The DNA for the CDR3 is TGTGCCAGCAGCTTACACCTACAGGGTTTTAATGAAAAACTGTTTTTT. It is translated as CASSLHLQGFNEKLFF.

This clonotype was observed many times. The rearrangement uses TRBV19 and TRBJ1-2, with TRBD1 matching over 7 bases. Per the germline V gene, CDR1 is LNHDA and CDR2 is SQIVND (reference sequence). The CDR3 is 16 residues long. The junction had 12 bases not matched to a gene; V was cut back by 6 bases and J by 2 bases. In DNA form, the CDR3 reads TGTGCCAGTAGAAGGGGACGATCGGGACAGAACTATGGCTACACCTTC. Its protein is CASRRGRSGQNYGYTF. Full variable domain (remainder filled in from reference TRBV19 and TRBJ1-2): DGGITQSPKYLFRKEGQNVTLSCEQNLNHDAMYWYRQDPGQGLRLIYYSQIVNDFQKGDIAEGYSVSREKKESFPLTVTSAQKNPTAFYLCASRRGRSGQNYGYTFGSGTRLTVV.

This clonotype turned up a few times. The V gene is TRBV5-1, the J gene TRBJ2-7; D gene uncertain. The CDR3 sequence is 16 residues long. V lost 2 bases to trimming and J lost 3 bases, with 18 bases between them. Germline V gene sequence: CDR1 SGHRS, CDR2 YFSETQ. The CDR3 reads CASSFSVWGRVYEQYF. CDR3 sequence (DNA): TGCGCCAGCAGCTTCTCTGTTTGGGGTAGGGTCTACGAGCAGTACTTC.

This clonotype was detected only a few times. The rearrangement uses TRBV5-1 and TRBJ2-3; possibly TRBD2 for D (6 bases). The germline V gene has CDR1 SGHRS and CDR2 YFSETQ. This CDR3 contains 16 residues. V was trimmed by 7 bases and J by 2 bases, leaving 20 bases between them. The CDR3 DNA reads TGCGCCAGCGGAAAATCGGGACTTGCTGTCACAGATACGCAGTATTTT. Translated, it gives CASGKSGLAVTDTQYF.

Ten or more counts support this clonotype. The genes are TRBV2 and TRBJ2-7; the D gene is possibly TRBD1 (5 bases). The CDR3 consists of 12 residues. Germline values: CDR1 SNHLY, CDR2 FYNNEI. V lost 8 bases and J lost 2, with 10 bases in between. The CDR3 spells CASSRATYEQYF. CDR3 in DNA: TGTGCCAGCTCCAGGGCCACCTACGAGCAGTACTTC.

This clonotype was observed at least ten times. The V and J genes are TRBV29-1 and TRBJ1-3; 7 nucleotides line up with TRBD1. Germline CDR1 is SQVTM and CDR2 is ANQGSEA. This CDR3 spans 15 amino acids. With V trimmed by 6 bases and J by 0 bases, 8 bases remained unmatched. The CDR3 DNA follows: TGCAGCGTGGGGACAGCTTCTCTCTCTGGAAACACCATATATTTT. Amino acids: CSVGTASLSGNTIYF.

The DNA for the CDR3 is TGTGCCATCAGTGATGCGACTAGCAATCAGCCCCAGCATTTT. It is translated as CAISDATSNQPQHF. This rearrangement joins TRBV10-3 to TRBJ1-5; D not certain. Germline V gives CDR1 ENHRY, CDR2 SYGVKD. The CDR3 is 14 residues long. V lost 3 bases, J lost 0 bases, and 6 bases lay in between.

Ten or more counts support this clonotype. The gene calls are TRBV30 and TRBJ1-3, with D uncertain. The CDR3 has 13 amino acids. The V end lost 3 bases, the J end lost 3 bases, and 9 bases lay between the germline ends. CDR1 and CDR2 (germline): GTSNPN, SVGIG (reference sequence). The CDR3 region has the DNA TGTGCCTGGAGAGGGAGACATGGAAACACCATATATTTT. It specifies CAWRGRHGNTIYF.

This clonotype was seen ten or more times. The rearrangement joins TRBV14 to TRBJ2-3; 7 nucleotides line up with TRBD1. Trimming cost V 1 base and J 5 bases; bases outside gene matches: 6. Germline V gene lookup returns CDR1 SGHDN and CDR2 FVKESK. The CDR3 loop spans 15 amino acids. The CDR3 loop is CASSQVGGSGDTQYF. DNA for the CDR3: TGTGCCAGCAGCCAAGTAGGGGGCTCGGGAGATACGCAGTATTTT.

This clonotype was recorded at least ten times. This chain uses TRBV28 with TRBJ2-1; D tentatively fits TRBD1 or TRBD2 (5 bases each). The germline V gene encodes CDR1 MDHEN and CDR2 SYDVKM. V lost 5 bases, J lost 6 bases, and 14 bases lay in between. The CDR3 is 14 amino acids. For the CDR3, the DNA is TGTGCCAGCAGTGCCGGGACGACCTTCAATGAGCAGTTCTTC. It translates to CASSAGTTFNEQFF.

Concerning this clonotype itself: The junction departs from germline at one end; a sequencing error may be responsible. This chain links TRBV2 with TRBJ1-1; D ambiguous. The CDR3 runs to 11 residues. The germline gives CDR1 SNHLY, CDR2 FYNNEI. The chain's CDR3 is CAGSLVGEAFF. The DNA of the CDR3 is TGTGCCGGCAGCTTAGTAGGTGAAGCTTTCTTT.

This clonotype was counted many times. The V and J genes are TRBV6-1 and TRBJ1-1; no clear D. Looked up from germline, CDR1 is MNHNS and CDR2 is SASEGT. Trimming left V 5 bases short and J 3 bases short, with 13 bases between. CDR3 length equals 14 residues. The DNA of the CDR3 is TGTGCCAGCAGTTATGGGGTTGGAGACACTGAAGCTTTCTTT. It is translated as CASSYGVGDTEAFF.

In regard to this clonotype: At one end the junction does not follow the germline gene, possibly because of a read error. The rearrangement joins TRBV5-1 to TRBJ1-3; D gene unclear. Germline V gene lookup returns CDR1 SGHRS and CDR2 YFSETQ. The CDR3 is 14 amino acids. The CDR3 DNA sequence: TGCGCCAGCAGCGAGAGGACCTCTGGAAGCACCATATATTTT. Translation: CASSERTSGSTIYF. The whole variable domain, remainder taken from reference TRBV5-1 and TRBJ1-3, is KAGVTQTPRYLIKTRGQQVTLSCSPISGHRSVSWYQQTPGQGLQFLFEYFSETQRNKGNFPGRFSGRQFSNSRSEMNVSTLELGDSALYLCASSERTSGSTIYFGEGSWLTVV.

J is TRBJ2-7 and V is TRBV3-1; 7 nucleotides align to TRBD2. The ends lost 0 bases at V and 3 bases at J; junction bases unmatched: 8. The CDR3 has 16 residues. Germline CDR1 reads LGHDT; CDR2 reads YNNKEL (reference sequence). Here the CDR3 DNA reads TGTGCCAGCAGCCAAGAAACTAGCGCAATATACTACGAGCAGTACTTC. This sequence encodes CASSQETSAIYYEQYF.

This clonotype was detected a few times. The chain employs TRBV7-9 and TRBJ1-2; a possible D gene is TRBD1 (6 bases). Per the germline V gene, CDR1 is SEHNR and CDR2 is FQNEAQ (reference sequence). V was pared by 7 bases and J by 3 bases, with 18 bases between. The CDR3 is 15 residues long. CDR3 loop: CASNPDSQADYGYTF. The CDR3 coding sequence is TGTGCCAGCAACCCGGACAGTCAAGCTGACTATGGCTACACCTTC.

Ten or more counts support this clonotype. The chain joins TRBV11-2 to TRBJ1-1; no reliable D call. Between the trimmed V and J ends, which lost 3 bases and 1 base, there was a span of 9 bases. CDR3 size: 14 residues. Germline V gives CDR1 SGHAT, CDR2 FQNNGV. CDR3 bases: TGTGCCAGCAGCTTCTGGGGTCAGAACACTGAAGCTTTCTTT. Translating gives CASSFWGQNTEAFF.

This clonotype was observed at least ten times. The chain employs TRBV15 and TRBJ2-7; D is unclear. Germline V lookup: CDR1 LNHNV, CDR2 YYDKDF (reference sequence). Trimming took off 0 bases at V and 3 bases at J, with 6 bases between the two ends. CDR3 length: 13 residues. The CDR3 region is CATSRDVGYEQYV. CDR3 coding DNA: TGTGCCACCAGCAGAGATGTAGGCTACGAGCAGTACGTC.

This clonotype was detected ten times or more. The rearrangement uses TRBV7-9 and TRBJ1-1; maybe TRBD1 (6 bases). CDR1 and CDR2 (germline): SEHNR, FQNEAQ (reference sequence). V lost 1 base and J 1 base, leaving 13 bases between the germline ends. The CDR3 is 16 residues long. CDR3 region: CASSLGRDNWNTEAFF. CDR3 DNA: TGTGCCAGCAGCTTAGGGCGGGACAACTGGAACACTGAAGCTTTCTTT.

This clonotype was counted ten times or more. V gene TRBV3-1 combines with J gene TRBJ2-2, with 8 bases that match TRBD2. V shed 0 bases and J 3 bases; nucleotides not matched to a gene: 3. The germline gives CDR1 LGHDT, CDR2 YNNKEL (reference sequence). The CDR3 has 16 amino acids. The CDR3 region is CASSQDIGRDTGELFF. The CDR3 DNA sequence: TGTGCCAGCAGCCAAGATATCGGGAGGGACACCGGGGAGCTGTTTTTT.

This clonotype was recorded many times. The rearrangement joins TRBV11-2 to TRBJ2-1; D not certain. Germline loops: CDR1 SGHAT, CDR2 FQNNGV. This CDR3 region has 12 residues. Trimming left V 5 bases short and J 8 bases short, with 10 bases between. CDR3 nucleotides: TGTGCCAGCAGCATACTTCTCCATGAGCAGTTCTTC. It yields the protein CASSILLHEQFF.

Many counts were recorded for this clonotype. The CDR3 loop is CASSPPELRRTEAFF. For the CDR3, the DNA is TGTGCCAGTAGTCCCCCCGAACTTAGGCGCACTGAAGCTTTCTTT. J is TRBJ1-1 and V is TRBV19; D remains ambiguous. Germline CDR1 reads LNHDA; CDR2 reads SQIVND (reference sequence). The CDR3 is 15 residues long. The V and J ends lost 5 bases and 4 bases respectively, with 17 bases between them.

V usage is TRBV5-1 and J usage is TRBJ1-1; 8 positions agree with TRBD1. Germline assignment: CDR1 SGHRS and CDR2 YFSETQ. Trimming took 1 base from V and 1 from J; bases not matched to a gene: 12. The CDR3 covers 18 residues. The CDR3 DNA is TGCGCCAGCAGCTTGTTCCAAGGCGGACAGGGACAGAACACTGAAGCTTTCTTT. This translates into CASSLFQGGQGQNTEAFF.

The genes are TRBV6-1 and TRBJ2-1; D may be TRBD2 (6 bases). The CDR3 consists of 13 residues. The germline V gene encodes CDR1 MNHNS and CDR2 SASEGT. Trimming removed 7 bases at V and 9 bases at J, with 16 bases between. As DNA, the CDR3 is TGTGCCAGCACCACTAGGAGGGGCAGTGAGCAGTTCTTC. This encodes CASTTRRGSEQFF.